These 2 T cell receptor beta chains originate from one sample sequenced in a study of T-cell memory formation after mild COVID-19. One entry per CDR3 protein, called by TCRdb with MiXCR from the 5' RACE reads. The sample has about 340,000 distinct CDR3 sequences; 13% are singletons. Sequenced input: PBMCs or a T cell subset sorted from them (not recorded which). These receptors all come from a man between 18 and 35 years old who had mild COVID-19 (a few samples of this study predate the infection). Cell type and time point are not known.

Only a few counts were recorded for this clonotype. V usage is TRBV12-3 or TRBV12-4 and J usage is TRBJ1-1, with D uncertain. V was pared by 5 bases and J by 4 bases, with 8 bases between. CDR3 size: 12 residues. Written as DNA, the CDR3 is TGTGCCAGCAGTCTCACGATCACTGAAGCTTTCTTT. Translation gives CASSLTITEAFF.

This clonotype was detected only a few times. V gene TRBV2 combines with J gene TRBJ2-7; D possibly corresponds to TRBD2 (6 bases). The CDR3 contains 12 residues. Deletions cut 2 bases from V and 12 bases from J, with 14 bases between. Germline V gene data show CDR1 as SNHLY and CDR2 as FYNNEI. As DNA, the CDR3 is TGTGCCAGCAGTGAACGCTCCGGGACTGGGTACGTC. Translating it yields CASSERSGTGYV.